This T cell receptor beta chain was recorded in a study of blood T cell repertoires in COVID-19. Clones were sequenced by immunoSEQ multiplex PCR, and TCRdb holds only the in-frame ones, with some missing. Of about 95,000 clones detected, around 87% appear once; the ten largest clones hold approximately 17%. The CDR3 runs 15 residues. CDR1 is SGDLS, CDR2 YYNGEE, per germline. J was trimmed by 5 bases and V by 3 bases; bases with no gene match: 8. Specimen: peripheral blood. The rearrangement joins TRBV9 to TRBJ2-5; 9 nucleotides match TRBD1. The TCR originated in a human donor in a cohort sampled during active COVID-19. The CDR3 DNA reads as TGTGCCAGCAGCGGGAGGGGGACAGGGTCCGAGACCCAGTACTTC. Translation: CASSGRGTGSETQYF.